These T cell receptor beta chains were read from a single sample in a study of blood T cell repertoires in COVID-19. The assay was immunoSEQ multiplex PCR, and TCRdb's table has in-frame clones only and misses some. The sample includes 310,000 or so clones, 87% seen only once; the top ten take 1%. Specimen: peripheral blood. These TCRs come from a man in his fifties with active or convalescent COVID-19. The CDR3 runs from the conserved cysteine through the conserved F or W. The D gene is left open where the match is weak. Not every row has a clone size; where given, it reads once, few, many or a size class.

v_call,j_call,d_call,cdr3_length,clone_size,cdr3_aa,cdr3_nt
TRBV28,TRBJ2-3,TRBD2,15,-,CASRESGSGTDTQYF,TGTGCCAGCAGGGAAAGCGGGAGTGGTACAGATACGCAGTATTTT
TRBV7-3,TRBJ2-2,-,16,-,CASSLTTAANTGELFF,TGTGCCAGTAGCTTAACGACAGCAGCGAACACCGGGGAGCTGTTTTTT
TRBV28,TRBJ2-7,TRBD1,19,-,CASSSRTPGQGAWVYEQYF,TGTGCCAGCAGTTCCCGAACCCCGGGACAGGGGGCGTGGGTATACGAGCAGTACTTC
TRBV5-6,TRBJ2-5,-,15,once,CASSLGIGGLETQYF,TGTGCCAGCAGCTTGGGAATCGGTGGTCTGGAGACCCAGTACTTC
TRBV5-1,TRBJ2-2,TRBD2,13,-,CASTREGTGELFF,TGCGCCAGCACCAGGGAGGGCACCGGGGAGCTGTTTTTT
TRBV7-9,TRBJ1-4,-,11,-,CASSLSEKLFF,TGTGCCAGCAGCTTATCGGAAAAACTGTTTTTT
TRBV2,TRBJ1-6,-,16,-,CASSVNRVEEYSPLHF,TGTGCCAGCAGTGTTAACAGGGTAGAGGAGTATTCACCCCTCCACTTT
TRBV7-3,TRBJ2-1,TRBD2,16,-,CASSLMWGLARNEQFF,TGTGCCAGCAGCTTAATGTGGGGACTAGCGCGCAATGAGCAGTTCTTC
TRBV6-5,TRBJ2-7,-,14,-,CASSYNRGAYEQYF,TGTGCCAGCAGTTACAATCGGGGAGCCTACGAGCAGTACTTC
TRBV14,TRBJ2-7,-,12,-,CASSPLVGEQYF,TGTGCCAGCAGCCCACTGGTCGGCGAGCAGTACTTC
TRBV7-9,TRBJ1-6,TRBD1,16,once,CASTFWTGGDNSPLHF,TGTGCCAGCACGTTTTGGACAGGGGGGGATAATTCACCCCTCCACTTT
TRBV18,TRBJ1-2,-,16,-,CASSNTATLTNYGYTF,TGTGCCAGCTCAAACACAGCCACTCTCACTAACTATGGCTACACCTTC
TRBV27,TRBJ2-3,-,15,-,CASSLIGVRADTQYF,TGTGCCAGCAGTTTAATCGGGGTCCGGGCAGATACGCAGTATTTT
TRBV5-1,TRBJ2-1,-,13,-,CASAGRPSNEQFF,TGCGCCAGCGCAGGGCGCCCATCCAATGAGCAGTTCTTC
TRBV7-8,TRBJ2-5,TRBD2,14,-,CASSSLAGQETQYF,TGTGCCAGCAGCTCTCTAGCGGGCCAAGAGACCCAGTACTTC
TRBV5-1,TRBJ1-5,-,13,-,CASSTIGNQPQHF,TGCGCCAGCAGCACAATCGGGAATCAGCCCCAGCATTTT
TRBV7-2,TRBJ2-3,-,18,-,CASSLETPSVLSTDTQYF,TGTGCCAGCAGCTTAGAGACCCCTAGCGTCCTTAGCACAGATACGCAGTATTTT
TRBV3-1/TRBV3-2,TRBJ2-5,-,13,-,CASSQDLGETQYF,TGTGCCAGCAGCCAAGATCTCGGGGAGACCCAGTACTTC
TRBV7-6,TRBJ2-4,-,14,-,CASSQGGAENIQYF,TGTGCCAGCAGCCAGGGGGGTGCCGAAAACATTCAGTACTTC
TRBV7-8,TRBJ2-4,TRBD1,16,-,CASSADRVLAKNIQYF,TGTGCCAGCAGCGCTGACAGGGTCTTAGCCAAAAACATTCAGTACTTC
TRBV3-1/TRBV3-2,TRBJ2-7,-,14,once,CASSRGDSTYEQYF,TGTGCCAGCAGCCGCGGAGACAGTACCTACGAGCAGTACTTC
TRBV30,TRBJ1-4,-,14,-,CAWSVGLLNEKLFF,TGTGCCTGGAGTGTAGGACTTCTGAATGAAAAACTGTTTTTT
TRBV10-2,TRBJ1-1,TRBD1,13,-,CASSEQGSTEAFF,TGCGCCAGCAGTGAACAGGGGAGCACTGAAGCTTTCTTT
TRBV2,TRBJ2-1,TRBD2,15,few,CASTWLGGRANEQFF,TGTGCCAGCACATGGTTGGGCGGGAGGGCCAATGAGCAGTTCTTC
TRBV12-5,TRBJ1-1,-,13,-,CASGLYRDSEAFF,TGTGCTAGTGGTTTGTACCGGGACTCTGAAGCTTTCTTT
TRBV5-8,TRBJ1-1,-,15,-,CASSFLRHANTEAFF,TGTGCCAGCAGTTTCTTACGACACGCTAACACTGAAGCTTTCTTT
TRBV7-8,TRBJ2-7,-,14,few,CASSVSLAQDEQYF,TGTGCCAGCTCAGTATCCCTCGCCCAGGACGAGCAGTACTTC
TRBV28,TRBJ1-2,-,11,-,CASSYLMGYTF,TGTGCCAGCAGCTATCTTATGGGCTACACCTTC
TRBV19,TRBJ2-7,TRBD1,15,-,CASSIVRGQGYEQYF,TGTGCCAGTAGTATAGTCCGGGGACAGGGCTACGAGCAGTACTTC
TRBV21-1,TRBJ1-6,-,15,-,CASSKGGGPCSPLHF,TGTGCCAGCAGCAAAGGAGGGGGCCCTTGTTCACCCCTCCACTTT
TRBV2,TRBJ1-4,TRBD1,13,-,CASSRQGNEKLFF,TGTGCCAGCAGCAGACAGGGGAATGAAAAACTGTTTTTT
TRBV15,TRBJ2-1,TRBD2,17,-,CATSETRGARVYNEQFF,TGTGCCACCAGCGAAACGCGGGGGGCCCGTGTCTACAATGAGCAGTTCTTC
TRBV10-3,TRBJ2-1,TRBD2,17,-,CAISGGGGTSGYNEQFF,TGTGCCATCAGTGGAGGGGGGGGGACTAGTGGTTACAATGAGCAGTTCTTC
TRBV5-1,TRBJ2-5,TRBD2,16,-,CASSLGAGGSQETQYF,TGCGCCAGCAGCTTGGGAGCGGGGGGCTCCCAAGAGACCCAGTACTTC
TRBV18,TRBJ2-7,TRBD1,14,few,CASSPRDREGEQYF,TGTGCCAGCTCACCTCGGGACAGGGAGGGCGAGCAGTACTTC
TRBV6-6,TRBJ1-5,-,16,-,CASSRQVGGNNQPQHF,TGTGCCAGCAGTCGACAGGTAGGAGGAAATAATCAGCCCCAGCATTTT
TRBV5-1,TRBJ1-1,TRBD1,14,-,CASSRDRGTVGAFF,TGCGCCAGCAGTAGGGACAGGGGGACAGTAGGGGCTTTCTTT
TRBV5-6,TRBJ2-3,TRBD2,15,-,CASSLRGRGTDTQYF,TGTGCCAGCAGCTTACGCGGGAGGGGCACAGATACGCAGTATTTT
TRBV2,TRBJ1-5,-,13,-,CASSERGGQPQHF,TGTGCCAGCAGTGAACGGGGAGGACAGCCCCAGCATTTT
TRBV10-3,TRBJ2-4,-,13,-,CAIAGGSKNIQYF,TGTGCCATCGCCGGAGGTTCCAAAAACATTCAGTACTTC
TRBV5-1,TRBJ1-1,-,13,-,CASSLMSSTEAFF,TGCGCCAGCAGCTTGATGTCTAGCACTGAAGCTTTCTTT
TRBV5-3,TRBJ1-1,-,12,-,CARSLAQTEAFF,TGTGCCAGAAGCTTGGCCCAAACTGAAGCTTTCTTT
TRBV28,TRBJ2-1,-,13,once,CASSRTAYNEQFF,TGTGCCAGCAGCCGGACAGCCTACAATGAGCAGTTCTTC
TRBV4-3,TRBJ1-2,-,14,-,CASSQEDRNYGYTF,TGCGCCAGCAGCCAAGAAGACAGAAACTATGGCTACACCTTC
TRBV28,TRBJ1-2,-,16,once,CASLQGVGSANYGYTF,TGTGCCAGTTTACAGGGTGTCGGGTCGGCTAACTATGGCTACACCTTC
TRBV30,TRBJ2-1,-,13,-,CAWSNLLRNEQFF,TGTGCCTGGAGTAACTTGCTACGCAATGAGCAGTTCTTC
TRBV28,TRBJ1-5,TRBD1,15,-,CASSLPGTGNQPQHF,TGTGCCAGCAGTTTACCTGGGACAGGAAATCAGCCCCAGCATTTT
TRBV27,TRBJ2-3,-,16,-,CASSPVSRVVADTQYF,TGTGCCAGCAGCCCCGTTTCGAGGGTAGTGGCAGATACGCAGTATTTT
TRBV10-3,TRBJ2-3,TRBD2,18,-,CAISESSGGRGETDTQYF,TGTGCCATCAGTGAGTCGAGCGGCGGACGGGGGGAAACAGATACGCAGTATTTT
TRBV5-1,TRBJ2-2,-,14,-,CASSLEISPGELFF,TGCGCCAGCAGCTTGGAGATAAGCCCCGGGGAGCTGTTTTTT